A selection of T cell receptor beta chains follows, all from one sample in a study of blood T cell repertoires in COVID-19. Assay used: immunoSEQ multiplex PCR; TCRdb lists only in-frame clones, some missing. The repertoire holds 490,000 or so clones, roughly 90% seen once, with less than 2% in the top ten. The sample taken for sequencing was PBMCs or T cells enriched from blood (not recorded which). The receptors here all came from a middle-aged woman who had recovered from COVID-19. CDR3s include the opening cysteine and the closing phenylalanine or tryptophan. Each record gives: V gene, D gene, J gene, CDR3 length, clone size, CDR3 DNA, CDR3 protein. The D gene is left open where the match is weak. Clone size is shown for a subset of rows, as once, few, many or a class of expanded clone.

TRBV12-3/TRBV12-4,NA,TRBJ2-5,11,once,TGTGCCAGCAGTTTACGGGAGACCCAGTACTTC,CASSLRETQYF
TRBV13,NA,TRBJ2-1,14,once,TGTGCCAGCAGCCCTTTCGGTGTCCCCAATGAGCAGTTCTTC,CASSPFGVPNEQFF
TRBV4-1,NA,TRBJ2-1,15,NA,TGCGCCAGCAGCCAAGACCCAGACTCCTACAATGAGCAGTTCTTC,CASSQDPDSYNEQFF
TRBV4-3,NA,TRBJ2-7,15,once,TGCGCCAGCAGCCAAGAGCTAGTTCGGGCCTACGAGCAGTACTTC,CASSQELVRAYEQYF
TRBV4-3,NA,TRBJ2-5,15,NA,TGCGCCAGCAGCCAAGAACTTCCTTCTCTTAACACCCAGTACTTC,CASSQELPSLNTQYF
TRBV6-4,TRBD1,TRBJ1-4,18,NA,TGTGCCAGCAGTGACTCGAAGACGAACAGGGGTCTAGGCGAAAAACTGTTTTTT,CASSDSKTNRGLGEKLFF
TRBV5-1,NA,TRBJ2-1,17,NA,TGCGCCAGCAGCTTGAGCGAAGCGGCAAATCCCTACAATGAGCAGTTCTTC,CASSLSEAANPYNEQFF
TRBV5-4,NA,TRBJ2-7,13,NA,TGTGCCAGCAGCTTGGGACAGGTCTACGAGCAGTACTTC,CASSLGQVYEQYF
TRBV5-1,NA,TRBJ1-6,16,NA,TGCGCCAGCAGCTTGAGGCCAGGGCCAGATAATTCACCCCTCCACTTT,CASSLRPGPDNSPLHF
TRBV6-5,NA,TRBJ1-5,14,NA,TGTGCCAGCAGTTTCTCGGACAAGAATCAGCCCCAGCATTTT,CASSFSDKNQPQHF
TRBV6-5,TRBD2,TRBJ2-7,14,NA,TGTGCCAGCCAAAGACTAGCGGGAGGCGAAGAGCAGTACTTC,CASQRLAGGEEQYF
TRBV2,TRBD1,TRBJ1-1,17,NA,TGTGCCAGCAGTGAAAGTAGGACAGGGGAGGGAGACACTGAAGCTTTCTTT,CASSESRTGEGDTEAFF
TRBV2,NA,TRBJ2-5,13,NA,TGTGCCAGCAGTGAATTGGGCGGGGAGACCCAGTACTTC,CASSELGGETQYF
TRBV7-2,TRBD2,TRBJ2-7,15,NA,TGTGCCAGCCGTCGAGCGGGAGCAAGCCGGGGGGAGCAGTACTTC,CASRRAGASRGEQYF
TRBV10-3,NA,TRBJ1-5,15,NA,TGTGCCATCAGTGATTCACCGAGGGGGGGGCAGCCCCAGCATTTT,CAISDSPRGGQPQHF
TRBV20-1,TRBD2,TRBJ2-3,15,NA,TGCAGTGCTAGTCAGATTGGGACTAGTACTACTACGCAGTATTTT,CSASQIGTSTTTQYF
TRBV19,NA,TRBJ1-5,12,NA,TGTGCCAGCGACGGGGGGGCTCAGCCCCAGCATTTT,CASDGGAQPQHF
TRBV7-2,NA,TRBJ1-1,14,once,TGTGCCAGCAGCCCCGTCCGACAAGGCACTGAAGCTTTCTTT,CASSPVRQGTEAFF
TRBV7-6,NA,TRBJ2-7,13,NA,TGTGCCAGCAGCTCTCAGCGGAGGGGCGAGCAGTACTTC,CASSSQRRGEQYF
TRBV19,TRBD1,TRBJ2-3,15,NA,TGTGCCAGTAGTCCTACAGGGGGCCGCACAGATACGCAGTATTTT,CASSPTGGRTDTQYF
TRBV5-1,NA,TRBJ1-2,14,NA,TGCGCCAGCAGCTTGGTGGCGGAGGTCTATGGCTACACCTTC,CASSLVAEVYGYTF
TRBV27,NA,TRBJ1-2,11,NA,TGTGCCAGCGGCAGGGACTATGGCTACACCTTC,CASGRDYGYTF